This T cell receptor beta chain was captured in a study of Graves' ophthalmopathy and Graves' hyperthyroidism (dated by TCRdb to between 2017 and 2018). Broadly, across the study: Peripheral blood samples were taken at the time of initial diagnosis, before any treatment was given. The study used signatures of the TCR beta repertoire to tell Graves' ophthalmopathy apart from Graves' hyperthyroidism and to predict which patients would progress to ophthalmopathy. To explore V-J signatures that distinguish ophthalmopathy from hyperthyroidism, a discovery set of about a hundred patients was enrolled, made up of approximately 45 with ophthalmopathy and under 65 with stable hyperthyroidism. Following sample collection, hyperthyroidism patients were given methimazole at a starting dose of 30 mg daily, and ophthalmopathy patients were given high-dose intravenous methylprednisolone. An independent validation cohort was composed of 18 hyperthyroidism patients and around 16 patients who later progressed from hyperthyroidism to ophthalmopathy. In a handful of hyperthyroidism patients, the T-cell repertoires found in thyroid tissue were compared with those found in blood. In total, approximately 130 blood samples were TCR-sequenced: some 40 ophthalmopathy, 75 hyperthyroidism and 17 hyperthyroidism-to-ophthalmopathy patients.

The research as a whole found: Most expanded thyroid clonotypes with frequency above 0.001 were also detected in blood, suggesting blood repertoires may reflect the thyroid immune response. In cross-validation, the 13-signature model distinguished ophthalmopathy from stable hyperthyroidism with approximately 85% sensitivity and 81.08% specificity, and in the test set the corresponding values were approximately 80% and 68%. Sample size was not predetermined statistically, and investigators were not blinded to group allocation. In validation, the model predicted ophthalmopathy progression with about 70% sensitivity and 72.22% specificity; around twelve predicted patients were CT-confirmed with GO in a median of about 6.1 months.

Ophthalmopathy patients had moderately to severely active disease, Clinical Activity Score of at least 3, NOSPECS grade of at least 4, and disease duration under 3 months. Patients were excluded if they had other autoimmune diseases, uncontrolled infections, pregnancy or lactation. Clinical symptoms, serum thyroxine, TRAb, thyroid ultrasound and orbital computed tomography formed the basis of the diagnosis. Ficoll-Paque density gradient centrifugation was used to isolate PBMCs from 8.5 to 10 ml of fresh peripheral blood. Total RNA was extracted using Trizol reagent, and RNA quality was checked on an Agilent 2100 Bioanalyzer. V loses 1 base of germline sequence and J loses 8 bases, and the interval between the two ends is 5 bases. The germline V gene sets CDR1 to SGHDN and CDR2 to FVKESK. Including cysteine and phenylalanine, the CDR3 has 11 amino acids. Only the CDR3 region is kept as DNA, spanning 33 bases read in frame from base 1.

With regard to this clonotype: Its binding antigen is unknown. One base away there is no much larger clone; base qualities are not given.

For repertoire sequencing, TCR beta CDR3 regions were amplified from RNA transcripts. The first round of RT-PCR was done with HTBI primers and the Qiagen OneStep RT-PCR kit, and was followed by a second round of multiplex PCR, then size selection and purification. Sequencing of the libraries was carried out on an Illumina HiSeq2000 in paired-end mode with 100 bp reads. Turning to the authors' computational methods: SOAPnuke was used to process the reads, throwing out any read that had adapters, had uncalled bases, had a mean Phred below 15, or lacked an exact constant-primer or identifier match. High-quality paired reads were merged with COPE v1.2.5. Clonotypes were defined as unique nucleotide sequences and were aligned to IMGT TRB V, D and J references using MiTCR v1.1. Only V-J combinations with frequency above 0.0001 were analysed, covering approximately 99% of repertoires. A TCR clonal expansion and chaos score per V-J combination was defined as the ratio of F50 clonal expansion to chaos observed in the TCRdist matrix. Features were reduced by Welch's t-statistics and random forest to more than 10 V-J combinations, which fed a naive Bayes classifier. The Morisita-Horn index was used to measure how similar the thyroid and blood repertoires were. TCRdb redid the processing of the public reads, applying fastp at Q25 and MiXCR, and retained in-frame beta chains. Entries that share a CDR3 protein sequence are merged under the most common genes and DNA. The V and J calls and clone size come from TCRdb's table, not from the authors' own analysis. In this sample the table shows about 740,000 distinct CDR3 sequences, 35% to 50% of which occur a single time. 40% to 55% of the sample belongs to the ten largest clones.

Recombination linked TRBV14 to TRBJ1-2; the D gene remains uncertain. The TCR was taken from an adult man with Graves' ophthalmopathy. The material sequenced was peripheral blood. The sequenced DNA is TGTGCCAGCAGCCAAGCAAGGGGCTACACCTTC. Its translation reads: CASSQARGYTF.